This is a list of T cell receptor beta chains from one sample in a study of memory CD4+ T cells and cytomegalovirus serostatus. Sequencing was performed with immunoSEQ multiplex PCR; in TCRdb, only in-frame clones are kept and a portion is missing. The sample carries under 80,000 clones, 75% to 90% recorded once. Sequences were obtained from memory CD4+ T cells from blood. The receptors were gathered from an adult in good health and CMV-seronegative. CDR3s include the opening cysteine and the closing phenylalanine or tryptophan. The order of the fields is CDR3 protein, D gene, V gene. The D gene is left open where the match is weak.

CASSHRLSETQYF,.,TRBV4-2
CASRSHRDRGEQYF,TRBD1,TRBV6-5
CASSLDFIVGHSNYEQYF,.,TRBV7-8
CASSLTRSTDTQYF,.,TRBV5-1
CASRRTGASMAPLHF,.,TRBV2
CASSFAQGGFYEQYF,.,TRBV27
CASSPDLNQPQHF,.,TRBV7-2
CAWSGPRLYEQYF,.,TRBV30
CASSELADRYEQYF,TRBD2,TRBV25-1
CASSQDLGSGRVDTQYF,TRBD2,TRBV4-1
CASSLAGQTGNTIYF,.,TRBV5-1
CASSEAASYSYEQYF,.,TRBV2
CASSGGTFYNEQFF,.,TRBV2
CASSLLVHEQFF,.,TRBV7-2
CAISESEGFTEAFF,.,TRBV10-3
CASSLGYDHYGYTF,.,TRBV5-6
CASSSAMGQPQHF,.,TRBV5-1
CASEGRDRPHGYTF,.,TRBV28
CASRKDSNQPQHF,.,TRBV27
CAWNRAGNSPLHF,.,TRBV30
CASSQGAGFYNSPLHF,.,TRBV7-9
CASSRPDRGQPQHF,.,TRBV7-9
CASSLAGGEANYGYTF,.,TRBV5-6
CASSVAPVGANVLTF,.,TRBV9
CASSELGQGRSGANVLTF,TRBD1,TRBV6-1
CASSQNGQKETQYF,.,TRBV2
CASGGQGSYTF,TRBD1,TRBV6-5
CATGQGSYEQYF,TRBD1,TRBV10-3
CASSPTQGQINEKLFF,TRBD1,TRBV5-1
CAWSRPGKRDTEAFF,.,TRBV30
CASSLDRNTEAFF,.,TRBV6-5
CASNENNWNEQFF,.,TRBV5-1
CASSRRLAGGPGELFF,TRBD2,TRBV27
CASSLDGSGNTIYF,.,TRBV7-6
CASSLVPLGSSGANVLTF,.,TRBV7-2
CSVASPGTGTDTQYF,TRBD1,TRBV29-1
CAWSSSYRGPLF,TRBD1,TRBV30
CASNQGYSNQPQHF,.,TRBV19
CASSPSEDEKLFF,.,TRBV18
CASRPKYRTQYF,.,TRBV12-2
CAWRVSGALYEQYF,TRBD2,TRBV30
CAWSVLQREDGEQFF,TRBD2,TRBV30
CASSLGLAGVFETQYF,TRBD2,TRBV7-2
CASTAASGSVSGFF,TRBD2,TRBV28
CASSNQFRRGPPSYEQYF,.,TRBV21-1
CASSPGLAGGRADTQYF,TRBD2,TRBV7-9
CASRVPGVADTQYF,.,TRBV6-1
CASSLLKGNTEAFF,.,TRBV27
CASSLAGAGDSYNSPLHF,.,TRBV5-1
CASTVDGYNEQFF,.,TRBV6-5
CASSLGRGQEETQYF,TRBD1,TRBV7-9
CASRGQGRGYTF,TRBD1,TRBV6-5
CASSIHYEQYF,.,TRBV7-8
CASSPRGQRPLSNEQFF,.,TRBV9
CASSRLGRNEQFF,.,TRBV6-1